A single T cell receptor (beta chain) is shown here with its context. Its cognate antigen has yet to be identified. Base quality data are lacking; no much larger clone is found one base away. The entry originates in a study of T cell responses to AZD1222 COVID-19 vaccine (dated by TCRdb to the early 2020s). Background for the entire study: A total of under 250 trial participants underwent TCR sequencing, of whom about 200 had received two doses of AZD1222 and approximately 26 had received two doses of the MenACWY control vaccine. Enrollment into the trials was organized by age into subgroups of 18-55, 56-69 and 70-plus years, and those subgroups contained roughly 160, 29 and 62 TCR-sequenced participants, respectively. Overall study outcomes, separate from this receptor: The 56-69-year group was small, and its depth increase did not reach significance, likely because of low power. Conclusions about previously exposed vaccinees were limited because only five to seven AZD1222 recipients were SARS-CoV-2 seropositive at baseline. After two AZD1222 doses, both the breadth and the depth of spike-specific TCRs were significantly higher than at day 0 and than in MenACWY recipients. Because no day 14 peak-response samples were available, the repertoires could be characterized only after the peak T cell response. Epitopes outside the regions mutated in the B.1.351 and B.1.1.7 variants were reportedly recognized by nearly half of the unique spike-specific TCRs. CD4 TCRs associated with the vaccine covered the entire spike protein, and the dominant responses were in regions 160-218 and 743-854. Participants were mostly white British, with more females than males. The authors suggested clonal diversity may have been underestimated.

The time point tag for this specimen amounts to: about 28 days (+/-7) after the second vaccine dose. Because spike-specific TCR depth and breadth did not differ between the two schedules, AZD1222 recipients who got a second dose at roughly 4 weeks were pooled with those who got a second dose at roughly 12 weeks. Vaccinee samples were obtained from the UK trials COV001 and COV002, which included a single-blind randomized controlled phase 2/3 trial of AZD1222 (ChAdOx1 nCoV-19) in healthy adults. For TCRbeta chain sequencing, PBMC samples were collected from trial participants at day 0 and at day 28 after the second dose. CDR1 and CDR2, looked up from the germline V gene (reference sequence), are LNHNV and YYDKDF. V and J lose 0 bases and 4 bases, and a span of 12 bases separates them. Counted from cysteine to phenylalanine, this CDR3 has 15 amino acids. Only the CDR3 part of the read is kept: 45 bases, read in frame from the first base.

The CDR3 regions of human TCRbeta chains were subjected to immunosequencing. The published analysis was carried out like this. Repertoire TCRs were checked for matches against a reference library of SARS-CoV-2-specific TCRs that had been generated using the MIRA antigen-specificity platform. Breadth meant the fraction of unique TCRs that were SARS-CoV-2-associated, whereas depth meant the fraction of total T cells that were SARS-CoV-2-associated. Using the MIRA data, each spike-specific TCR was assigned both to the spike region to which the TCR was reactive and to a CD4 or CD8 class. Log10-transformed breadth and depth values were compared by one-way ANOVA with Sidak's multiple comparisons tests. What TCRdb holds here is the immuneACCESS table cut down to in-frame rearrangements. Part of the clones is not present; checked against another copy, under half of the missing clones reflect an unresolved V gene, and the others are unexplained. V and J calls and clone size are copied from that table; D and trimming were computed from the DNA. This sample gives 91,000 or so clones in total; approximately 90% of them show up just once. Jointly, the top ten make up roughly 3.1% of the sample.

The rearrangement combines TRBV15 with TRBJ1-2; matching of 6 bases hints at TRBD1 as the D gene. This sequence was found in an adult who received the AZD1222 COVID-19 vaccine. Source: peripheral blood, taken 28 days after the second AZD1222 dose. The CDR3 loop reads CATSRDGGASYGYTF. The DNA is as follows: TGTGCCACCAGCAGAGATGGGGGGGCGAGCTATGGCTACACCTTC. With the rest looked up from the reference TRBV15 and TRBJ1-2 genes rather than sequenced, the full variable domain is DAMVIQNPRYQVTQFGKPVTLSCSQTLNHNVMYWYQQKSSQAPKLLFHYYDKDFNNEADTPDNFQSRRPNTSFCFLDIRSPGLGDTAMYLCATSRDGGASYGYTFGSGTRLTVV.